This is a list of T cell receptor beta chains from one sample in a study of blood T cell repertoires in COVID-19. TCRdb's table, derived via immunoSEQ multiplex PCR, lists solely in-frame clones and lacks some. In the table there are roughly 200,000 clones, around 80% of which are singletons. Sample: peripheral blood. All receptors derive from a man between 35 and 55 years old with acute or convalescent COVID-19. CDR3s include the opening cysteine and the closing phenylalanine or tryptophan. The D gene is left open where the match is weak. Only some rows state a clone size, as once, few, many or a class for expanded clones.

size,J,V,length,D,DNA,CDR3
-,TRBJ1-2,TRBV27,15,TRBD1,TGTGCCAGCAGTGGGGACAGGGGGCCCAACTATGGCTACACCTTC,CASSGDRGPNYGYTF
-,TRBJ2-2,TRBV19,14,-,TGTGCCAGTAGTATCCAGGTGACCACGGGGGAGCTGTTTTTT,CASSIQVTTGELFF
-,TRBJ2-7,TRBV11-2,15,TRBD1,TGTGCCAGCAGCTTAGCCGGACAGGCCTCCTACGAGCAGTACTTC,CASSLAGQASYEQYF
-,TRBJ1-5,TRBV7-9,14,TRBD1,TGTGCCAGCAGCCGGACAGGGGGCAATCAGCCCCAGCATTTT,CASSRTGGNQPQHF
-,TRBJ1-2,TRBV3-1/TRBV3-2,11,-,TGTGCCAGCAGCCAAGGGGCCGGCTACACCTTC,CASSQGAGYTF
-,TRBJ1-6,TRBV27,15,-,TGTGCCAGCAGTTTATCGGTGGGGCTGGGGTCACCCCTCCACTTT,CASSLSVGLGSPLHF
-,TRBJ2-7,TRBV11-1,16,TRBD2,TGTGCCAGCAGTCCCTCCGGGACTAGACTCTCCTACGAGCAGTACTTC,CASSPSGTRLSYEQYF
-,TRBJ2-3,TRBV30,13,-,TGTGCCTGGAGTCCCGCGCCTAGTGGTACGCAGTATTTT,CAWSPAPSGTQYF
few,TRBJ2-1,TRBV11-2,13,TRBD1,TGTGCCAGCAGCCGGGACAGCTACAATGAGCAGTTCTTC,CASSRDSYNEQFF
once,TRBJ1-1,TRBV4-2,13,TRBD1,TGTGCCAGCAGCCGCCGGACAGGGAATGAAGCTTTCTTT,CASSRRTGNEAFF
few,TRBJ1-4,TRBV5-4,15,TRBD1,TGTGCCAGCAGTCAAAGACTGGGACAGAATGAAAAACTGTTTTTT,CASSQRLGQNEKLFF
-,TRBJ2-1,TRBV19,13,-,TGTGCCAGTACCGCACCCGGAGGATATGAGCAGTTCTTC,CASTAPGGYEQFF
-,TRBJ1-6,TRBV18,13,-,TGTGCCAGCTCAGGGGCTTATAATTCACCCCTCCACTTT,CASSGAYNSPLHF
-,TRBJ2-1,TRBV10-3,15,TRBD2,TGTGCCATCAGCGGACCTCTAGCGGGAGGTAATGAGCAGTTCTTC,CAISGPLAGGNEQFF
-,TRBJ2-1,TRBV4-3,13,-,TGCGCCAGCAGCCAAGAGTCGCCGGGTCTACAGTTCTTC,CASSQESPGLQFF
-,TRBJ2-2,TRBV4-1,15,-,TGCGCCAGCAGCCAAGAGGGGGGTGCTACCGGGGAGCTGTTTTTT,CASSQEGGATGELFF
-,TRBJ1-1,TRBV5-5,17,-,TGTGCCAGCAGCTTACCCTCAGGGGTCTTCCAAGGCACTGAAGCTTTCTTT,CASSLPSGVFQGTEAFF
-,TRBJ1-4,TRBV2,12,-,TGTGCCAGCAGTGAAACTTGGGAAAAACTGTTTTTT,CASSETWEKLFF
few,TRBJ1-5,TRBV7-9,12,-,TGTGCCAGCAGCACAGGGAATCAGCCCCAGCATTTT,CASSTGNQPQHF
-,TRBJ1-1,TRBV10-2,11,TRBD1,TGCGCCAGCAGCGTTGACAGGGGGCGAGTCTTT,CASSVDRGRVF
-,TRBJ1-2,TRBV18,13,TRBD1,TGTGCCAGCTCAGCGGACAGGGTCCGGGGCTACACCTTC,CASSADRVRGYTF
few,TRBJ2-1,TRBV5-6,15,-,TGTGCCAGCAGCTTCGACTGGAGCTCCTACAATGAGCAGTTCTTC,CASSFDWSSYNEQFF
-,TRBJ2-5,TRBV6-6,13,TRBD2,TGTGCCAGCAGTCTAGCGGGAGGGGGGACCCAGTACTTC,CASSLAGGGTQYF
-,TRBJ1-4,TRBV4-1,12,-,TGCGCCAGCAGCCCAATCAATGAAAAACTGTTTTTT,CASSPINEKLFF
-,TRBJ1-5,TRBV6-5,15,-,TGTGCCAGCACCTGGGGCGGCCTTAGCAATCAGCCCCAGCATTTT,CASTWGGLSNQPQHF
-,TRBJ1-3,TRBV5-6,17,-,TGTGCCAGCAGCTTGGAGGTTTTCGGCCGAGGGGGAAACACCATATATTTT,CASSLEVFGRGGNTIYF